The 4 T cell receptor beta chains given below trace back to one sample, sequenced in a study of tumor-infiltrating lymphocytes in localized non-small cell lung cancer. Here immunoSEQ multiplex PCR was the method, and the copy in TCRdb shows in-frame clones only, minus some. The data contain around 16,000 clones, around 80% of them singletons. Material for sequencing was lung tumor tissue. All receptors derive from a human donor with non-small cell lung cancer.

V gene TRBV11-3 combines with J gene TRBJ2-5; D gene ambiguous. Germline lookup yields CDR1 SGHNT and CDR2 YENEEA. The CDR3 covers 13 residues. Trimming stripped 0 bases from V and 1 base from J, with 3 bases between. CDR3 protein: CASSLDGQETQYF. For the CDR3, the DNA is TGTGCCAGCAGCTTAGACGGCCAAGAGACCCAGTACTTC.

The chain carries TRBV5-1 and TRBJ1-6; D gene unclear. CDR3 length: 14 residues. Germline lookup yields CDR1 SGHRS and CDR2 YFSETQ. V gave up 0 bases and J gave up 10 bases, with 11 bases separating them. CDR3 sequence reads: CASSLVTSGSPLHF. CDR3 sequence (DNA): TGCGCCAGCAGCTTGGTCACGAGTGGCTCACCCCTCCACTTT.

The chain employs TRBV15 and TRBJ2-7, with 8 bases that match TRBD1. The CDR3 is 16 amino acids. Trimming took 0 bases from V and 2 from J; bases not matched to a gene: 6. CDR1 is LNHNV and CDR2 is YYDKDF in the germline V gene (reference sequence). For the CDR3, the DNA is TGTGCCACCAGCAGAGATCGGGGGACAGGCGCCTACGAGCAGTACTTC. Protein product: CATSRDRGTGAYEQYF.

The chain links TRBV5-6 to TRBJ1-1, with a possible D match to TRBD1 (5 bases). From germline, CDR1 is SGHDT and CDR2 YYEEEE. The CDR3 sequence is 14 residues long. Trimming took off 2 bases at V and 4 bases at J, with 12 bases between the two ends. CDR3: CASSFLWGVTEAFF. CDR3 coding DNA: TGTGCCAGCAGCTTCCTTTGGGGGGTCACTGAAGCTTTCTTT.